This passage covers 3 T cell receptor beta chains from one sample sequenced in a study of T-cell memory formation after mild COVID-19. TCRdb re-analysed the 5' RACE reads in MiXCR, keeping a single row per CDR3 protein. The sample holds 450,000 or so distinct CDR3 sequences, 20% seen once. Sample: PBMCs or a T cell subset sorted from them (not recorded which). The receptors originated from an adult woman who had mild COVID-19 (a few samples of this study predate the infection). Cell type and time point are not known.

The CDR3 coding sequence is TGTGCCAGCAGCTTAGCCCGGAGCGGGGGAGGAGATACGCAGTATTTT. Translated, it gives CASSLARSGGGDTQYF. The genes are TRBV7-9 and TRBJ2-3; TRBD2 matches 8 bases. V was clipped by 0 bases and J by 5 bases; unmatched bases: 7. This CDR3 is 16 amino acids long. CDR1 is SEHNR, CDR2 FQNEAQ, per germline (reference sequence).

The CDR3 DNA sequence: TGTGCCAGCAGCCCTCGGGTGAGAGGGGGGACAGATACGCAGTATTTT. Its protein is CASSPRVRGGTDTQYF. J is TRBJ2-3 and V is TRBV9; D is possibly TRBD1 or TRBD2 (6 bases each). V shed 4 bases and J shed 3 bases, with 18 bases lying between them. This CDR3 comprises 16 residues. The germline CDR1 and CDR2 sequences are SGDLS and YYNGEE.

The J gene is TRBJ2-7, the V gene TRBV4-1; 10 bases are shared with TRBD1. CDR3 length: 14 residues. Germline trimming cut 0 bases from V and 6 bases from J; bases unmatched to any gene: 2. Germline V gene lookup returns CDR1 MGHRA and CDR2 YSYEKL. CDR3 loop: CASSQDRDRGEQYF. As DNA, the CDR3 is TGCGCCAGCAGCCAAGATAGGGACAGGGGCGAGCAGTACTTC.